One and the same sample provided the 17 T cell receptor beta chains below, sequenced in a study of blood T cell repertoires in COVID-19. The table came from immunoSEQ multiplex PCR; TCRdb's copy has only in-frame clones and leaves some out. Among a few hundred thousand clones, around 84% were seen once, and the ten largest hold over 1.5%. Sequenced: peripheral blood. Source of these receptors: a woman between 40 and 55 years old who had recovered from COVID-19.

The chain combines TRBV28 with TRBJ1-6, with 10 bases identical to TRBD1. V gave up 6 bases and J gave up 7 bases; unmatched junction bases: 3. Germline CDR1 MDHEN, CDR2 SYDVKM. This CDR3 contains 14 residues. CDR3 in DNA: TGTGCCAGCAGGGACAGGGGGTTCAATTCACCCCTCCACTTT. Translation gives CASRDRGFNSPLHF. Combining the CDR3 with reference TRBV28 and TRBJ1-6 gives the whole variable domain DVKVTQSSRYLVKRTGEKVFLECVQDMDHENMFWYRQDPGLGLRLIYFSYDVKMKEKGDIPEGYSVSREKKERFSLILESASTNQTSMYLCASRDRGFNSPLHFGNGTRLTVT.

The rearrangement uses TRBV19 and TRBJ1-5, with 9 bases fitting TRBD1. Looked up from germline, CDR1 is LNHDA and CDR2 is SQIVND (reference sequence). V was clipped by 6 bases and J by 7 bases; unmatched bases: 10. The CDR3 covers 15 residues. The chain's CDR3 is CASSLGRTGEQPQHF. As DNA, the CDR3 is TGTGCCAGTAGCCTCGGGAGGACAGGGGAACAGCCCCAGCATTTT.

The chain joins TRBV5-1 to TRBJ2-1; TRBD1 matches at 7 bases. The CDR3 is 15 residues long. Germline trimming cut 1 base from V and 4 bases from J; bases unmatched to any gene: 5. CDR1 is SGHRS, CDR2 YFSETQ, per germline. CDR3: CASSLIGTAYNEQFF. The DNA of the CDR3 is TGCGCCAGCAGCTTGATCGGGACAGCATACAATGAGCAGTTCTTC.

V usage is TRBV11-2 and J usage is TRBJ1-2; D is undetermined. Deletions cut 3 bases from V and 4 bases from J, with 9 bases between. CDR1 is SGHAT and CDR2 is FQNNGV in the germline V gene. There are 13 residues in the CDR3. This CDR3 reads CASSFGSGYGYTF. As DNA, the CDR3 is TGTGCCAGCAGCTTCGGATCAGGCTATGGCTACACCTTC. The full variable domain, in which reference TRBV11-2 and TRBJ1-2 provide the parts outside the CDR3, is EAGVAQSPRYKIIEKRQSVAFWCNPISGHATLYWYQQILGQGPKLLIQFQNNGVVDDSQLPKDRFSAERLKGVDSTLKIQPAKLEDSAVYLCASSFGSGYGYTFGSGTRLTVV.

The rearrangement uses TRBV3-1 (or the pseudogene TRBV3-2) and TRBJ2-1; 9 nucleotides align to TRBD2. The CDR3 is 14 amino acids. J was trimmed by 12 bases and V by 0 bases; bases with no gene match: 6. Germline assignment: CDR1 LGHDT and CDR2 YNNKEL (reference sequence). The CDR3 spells CASSQEYSGGLQFF. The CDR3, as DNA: TGTGCCAGCAGCCAAGAATATAGCGGGGGTCTGCAGTTCTTC.

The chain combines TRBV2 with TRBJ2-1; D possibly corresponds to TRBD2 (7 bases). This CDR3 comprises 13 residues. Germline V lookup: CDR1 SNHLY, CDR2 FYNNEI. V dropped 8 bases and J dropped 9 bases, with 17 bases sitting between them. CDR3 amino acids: CASSNEGGAEQFF. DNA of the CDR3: TGTGCCAGCTCAAACGAGGGGGGGGCTGAGCAGTTCTTC.

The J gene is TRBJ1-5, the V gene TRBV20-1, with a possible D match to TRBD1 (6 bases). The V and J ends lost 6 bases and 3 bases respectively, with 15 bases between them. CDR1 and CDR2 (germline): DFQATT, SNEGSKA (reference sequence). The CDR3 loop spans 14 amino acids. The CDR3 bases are TGCAGTGCCAGTCTGGGGGACACCAATCAGCCCCAGCATTTT. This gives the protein CSASLGDTNQPQHF.

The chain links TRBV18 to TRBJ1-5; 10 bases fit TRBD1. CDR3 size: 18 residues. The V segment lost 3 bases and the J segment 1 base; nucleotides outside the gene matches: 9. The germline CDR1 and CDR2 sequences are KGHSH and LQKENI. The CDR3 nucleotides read TGTGCCAGCTCACCCCGGGACAGGGGACCTACCAGCAATCAGCCCCAGCATTTT. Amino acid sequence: CASSPRDRGPTSNQPQHF.

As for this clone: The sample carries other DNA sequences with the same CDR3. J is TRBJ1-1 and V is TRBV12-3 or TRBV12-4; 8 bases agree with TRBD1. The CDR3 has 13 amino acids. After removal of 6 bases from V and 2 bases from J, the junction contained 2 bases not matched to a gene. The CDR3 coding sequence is TGTGCCAGCAGCGGACAGGGAAACACTGAAGCTTTCTTT. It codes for CASSGQGNTEAFF.

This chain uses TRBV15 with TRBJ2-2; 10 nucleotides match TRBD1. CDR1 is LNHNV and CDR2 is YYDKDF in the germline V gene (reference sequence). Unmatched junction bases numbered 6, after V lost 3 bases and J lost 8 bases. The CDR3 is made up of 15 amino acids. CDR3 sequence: CATSSRQGAGGELFF. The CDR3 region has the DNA TGTGCCACCAGCAGCCGACAGGGGGCGGGGGGGGAGCTGTTTTTT. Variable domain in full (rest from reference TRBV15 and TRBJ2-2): DAMVIQNPRYQVTQFGKPVTLSCSQTLNHNVMYWYQQKSSQAPKLLFHYYDKDFNNEADTPDNFQSRRPNTSFCFLDIRSPGLGDTAMYLCATSSRQGAGGELFFGEGSRLTVL.

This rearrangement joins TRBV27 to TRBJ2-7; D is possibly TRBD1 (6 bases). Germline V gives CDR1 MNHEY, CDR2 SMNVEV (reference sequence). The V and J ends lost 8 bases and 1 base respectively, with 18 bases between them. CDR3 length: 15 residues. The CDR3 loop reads CASSKTGWVSYEQYF. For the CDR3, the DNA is TGTGCCAGCTCTAAAACAGGGTGGGTTTCCTACGAGCAGTACTTC.

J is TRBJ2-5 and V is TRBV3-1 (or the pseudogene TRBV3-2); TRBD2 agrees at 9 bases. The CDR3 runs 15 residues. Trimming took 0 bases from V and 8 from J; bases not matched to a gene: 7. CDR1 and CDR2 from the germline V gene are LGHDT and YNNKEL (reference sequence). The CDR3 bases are TGTGCCAGCAGCCAAGATTCGCTAGCGGGGAACACCCAGTACTTC. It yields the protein CASSQDSLAGNTQYF.

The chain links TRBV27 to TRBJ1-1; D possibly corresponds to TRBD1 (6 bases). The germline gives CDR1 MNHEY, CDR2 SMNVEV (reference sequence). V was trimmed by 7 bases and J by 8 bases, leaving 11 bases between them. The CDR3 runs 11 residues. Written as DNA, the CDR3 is TGTGCCAGCATCCTTGACAGGGAAGCTTTCTTT. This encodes CASILDREAFF.

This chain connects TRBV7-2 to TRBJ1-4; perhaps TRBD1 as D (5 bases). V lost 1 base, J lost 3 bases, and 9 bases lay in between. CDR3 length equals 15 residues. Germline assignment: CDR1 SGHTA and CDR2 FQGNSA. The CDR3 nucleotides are TGTGCCAGCAGCTTAGAGTCGACAGCTAATGAAAAACTGTTTTTT. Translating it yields CASSLESTANEKLFF.

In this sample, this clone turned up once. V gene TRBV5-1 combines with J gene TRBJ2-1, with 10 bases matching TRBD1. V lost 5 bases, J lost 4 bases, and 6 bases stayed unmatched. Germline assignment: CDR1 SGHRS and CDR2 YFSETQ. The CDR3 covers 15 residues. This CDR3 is CASRQTGGEYNEQFF. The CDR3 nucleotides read TGCGCCAGCAGGCAGACAGGGGGCGAATACAATGAGCAGTTCTTC.

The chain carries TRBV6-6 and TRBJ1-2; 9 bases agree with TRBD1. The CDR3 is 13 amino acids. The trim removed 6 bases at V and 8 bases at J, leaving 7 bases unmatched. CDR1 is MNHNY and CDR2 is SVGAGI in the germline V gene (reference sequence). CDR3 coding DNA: TGTGCCAGCAGACGGACAGGGGAGGACGGCTACACCTTC. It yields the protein CASRRTGEDGYTF.

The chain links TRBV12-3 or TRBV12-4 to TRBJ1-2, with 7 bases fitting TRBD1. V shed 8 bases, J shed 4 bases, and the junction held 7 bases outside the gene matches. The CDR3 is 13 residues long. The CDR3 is CASSYRQGYGYTF. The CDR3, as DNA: TGTGCCAGCTCATACCGACAGGGCTATGGCTACACCTTC.